This is a list of T cell receptor beta chains from one sample in a study of blood T cells in healthy people across ages. TCRdb used MiXCR to reprocess the 5' RACE reads, holding one entry per CDR3 protein. The table lists around 1.7 million distinct CDR3 sequences, 28% of them singletons. The sample taken for sequencing was blood. The receptor source for this set is a woman aged 30 to 39 in good health. Both conserved end residues are part of each CDR3. The D gene is left open where the match is weak. A row's size may be missing; if present it is once, few, many or a size class.

CDR3aa | CDR3nt | v_gene | d_gene | abundance | len | j_gene
CSATGQTYQETQYF | TGCAGTGCAACGGGACAGACGTACCAAGAGACCCAGTACTTC | TRBV20-1 | TRBD1 | - | 14 | TRBJ2-5
CASSLDGQPNTEAFF | TGTGCCAGCAGCTTAGATGGGCAACCAAACACTGAAGCTTTCTTT | TRBV5-1 | - | few | 15 | TRBJ1-1
CASSQVWGEQFF | TGTGCCAGCAGTCAGGTGTGGGGTGAGCAGTTCTTC | TRBV6-6 | - | - | 12 | TRBJ2-1
CASSLQGGRFGQFF | TGCGCCAGCAGCCTGCAGGGCGGGAGGTTCGGGCAGTTCTTC | TRBV4-1 | TRBD2 | many | 14 | TRBJ2-1
CSAFPGQGAYGYTF | TGCAGTGCCTTCCCTGGGCAGGGAGCCTATGGCTACACCTTC | TRBV20-1 | - | few | 14 | TRBJ1-2
CSVGGWDEQYF | TGCAGCGTTGGTGGTTGGGACGAGCAGTACTTC | TRBV29-1 | - | many | 11 | TRBJ2-7
CATKATAEDYGYTF | TGTGCCACTAAAGCAACAGCCGAGGACTATGGCTACACCTTC | TRBV15 | - | few | 14 | TRBJ1-2
CSARAGVDQPQHF | TGCAGTGCTAGAGCGGGTGTCGATCAGCCCCAGCATTTT | TRBV20-1 | - | - | 13 | TRBJ1-5
CSAGKALNTEAFF | TGCAGTGCAGGGAAGGCCCTGAACACTGAAGCTTTCTTT | TRBV20-1 | - | many | 13 | TRBJ1-1
CSVELGGQYF | TGCAGCGTTGAATTGGGTGGCCAGTACTTC | TRBV29-1 | - | once | 10 | TRBJ2-7
CASSAEGRATEAFF | TGTGCCAGCAGCGCGGAGGGCCGGGCCACTGAAGCTTTCTTT | TRBV5-4 | - | - | 14 | TRBJ1-1
CASSTGTGDGYTF | TGCGCCAGCAGCACCGGGACAGGGGATGGCTACACCTTC | TRBV5-1 | TRBD1 | many | 13 | TRBJ1-2
CASSDPVGPNEKLFF | TGTGCCAGCAGTGACCCAGTGGGGCCGAATGAAAAACTGTTTTTT | TRBV25-1 | - | - | 15 | TRBJ1-4
CASSLVGGGYGYTF | TGTGCCAGCAGTTTAGTAGGCGGCGGCTATGGCTACACCTTC | TRBV28 | - | many | 14 | TRBJ1-2
CASSPGCGEQFF | TGCGCCAGCAGCCCCGGGTGTGGTGAGCAGTTCTTC | TRBV5-1 | - | few | 12 | TRBJ2-1
CSAEAAESYNEQFF | TGCAGTGCTGAGGCAGCGGAGTCCTACAATGAGCAGTTCTTC | TRBV20-1 | - | few | 14 | TRBJ2-1
CASSPPLLADTQYF | TGTGCCAGCAGTCCGCCGCTTTTAGCGGATACGCAGTATTTT | TRBV12-3/TRBV12-4 | - | many | 14 | TRBJ2-3
CASSSGTGIQRGHNEQYF | TGTGCCAGCAGCTCAGGGACAGGTATACAGCGGGGCCACAACGAGCAGTACTTC | TRBV5-5 | - | - | 18 | TRBJ2-7
CSAARQGGYSNQPQHF | TGCAGTGCTGCCAGACAAGGGGGCTATAGCAATCAGCCCCAGCATTTT | TRBV20-1 | TRBD1 | - | 16 | TRBJ1-5
CAGSLGKGGTDTQYF | TGCGCCGGCAGCTTGGGGAAGGGCGGCACAGATACGCAGTATTTT | TRBV5-1 | - | - | 15 | TRBJ2-3
CATSSQAPPDEQYF | TGTGCCACCAGCTCTCAGGCCCCGCCGGACGAGCAGTACTTC | TRBV15 | - | many | 14 | TRBJ2-7
CASSLGSAVEETQYF | TGCGCCAGCAGCTTAGGTTCTGCGGTTGAGGAGACCCAGTACTTC | TRBV5-1 | - | few | 15 | TRBJ2-5